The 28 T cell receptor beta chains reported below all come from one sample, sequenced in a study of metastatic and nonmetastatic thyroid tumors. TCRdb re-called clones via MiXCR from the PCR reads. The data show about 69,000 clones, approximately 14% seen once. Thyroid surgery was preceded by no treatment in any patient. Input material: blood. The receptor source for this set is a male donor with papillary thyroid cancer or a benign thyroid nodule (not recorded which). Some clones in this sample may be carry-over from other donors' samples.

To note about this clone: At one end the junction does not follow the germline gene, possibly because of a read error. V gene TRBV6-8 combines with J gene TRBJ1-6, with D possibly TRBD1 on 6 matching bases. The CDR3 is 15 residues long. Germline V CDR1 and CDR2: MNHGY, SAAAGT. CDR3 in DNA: TGTTCCAGCAGACCTACAGGACAGTATAATTCACCCCTCCACTTT. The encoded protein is CSSRPTGQYNSPLHF.

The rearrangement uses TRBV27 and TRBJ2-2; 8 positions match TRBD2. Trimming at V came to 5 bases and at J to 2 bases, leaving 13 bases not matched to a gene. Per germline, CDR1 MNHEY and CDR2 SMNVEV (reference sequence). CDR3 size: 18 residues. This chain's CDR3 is CASSPRGAGVFNTGELFF. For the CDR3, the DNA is TGTGCCAGCAGTCCCCGAGGAGCGGGAGTATTTAACACCGGGGAGCTGTTTTTT.

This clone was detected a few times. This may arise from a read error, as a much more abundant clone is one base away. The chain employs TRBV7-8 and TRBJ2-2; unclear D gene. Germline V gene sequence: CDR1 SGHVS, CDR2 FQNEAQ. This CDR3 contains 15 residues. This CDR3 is CASRLRATPTGELFF. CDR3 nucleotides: TGTGCTAGCAGATTAAGGGCGACCCCCACCGGGGAGCTGTTTTTT.

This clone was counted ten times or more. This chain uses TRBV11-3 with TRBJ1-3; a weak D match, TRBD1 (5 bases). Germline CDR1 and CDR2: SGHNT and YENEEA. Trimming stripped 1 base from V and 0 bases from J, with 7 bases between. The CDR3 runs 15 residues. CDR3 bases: TGTGCCAGCAGCTTAGGGGACCACTCTGGAAACACCATATATTTT. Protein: CASSLGDHSGNTIYF.

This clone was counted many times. In DNA, the CDR3 is TGTGCCAGCAGTGACTTAGGACTAGCGGGAGCCTCACACACAGATACGCAGTATTTT. It yields the protein CASSDLGLAGASHTDTQYF. The chain combines TRBV6-4 with TRBJ2-3, with 13 bases that match TRBD2. Per germline, CDR1 MRHNA and CDR2 SNTAGT. With V trimmed by 1 base and J by 2 bases, 9 bases remained unmatched. This CDR3 region has 19 residues.

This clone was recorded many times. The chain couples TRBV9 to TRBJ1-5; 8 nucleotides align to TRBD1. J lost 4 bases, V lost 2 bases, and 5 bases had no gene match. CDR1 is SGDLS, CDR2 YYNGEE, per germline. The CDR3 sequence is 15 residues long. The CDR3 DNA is TGTGCCAGCAGCGTCGGACAGGGTAGGAATCAGCCCCAGCATTTT. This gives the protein CASSVGQGRNQPQHF.

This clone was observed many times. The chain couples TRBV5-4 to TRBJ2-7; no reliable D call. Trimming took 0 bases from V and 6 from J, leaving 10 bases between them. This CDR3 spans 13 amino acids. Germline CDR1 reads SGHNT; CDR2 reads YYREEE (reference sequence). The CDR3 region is CASSLEVPAEQYF. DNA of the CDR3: TGTGCCAGCAGCTTGGAGGTTCCTGCCGAGCAGTACTTC.

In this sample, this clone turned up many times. DNA of the CDR3: TGTGCCAGCAGCCCCGGGACTAGCGGCACAGATACGCAGTATTTT. Its protein product is CASSPGTSGTDTQYF. The gene calls are TRBV11-2 and TRBJ2-3; 10 bases are a match to TRBD2. Germline values: CDR1 SGHAT, CDR2 FQNNGV. Unmatched junction bases numbered 3, after V lost 5 bases and J lost 1 base. The CDR3 has 15 residues.

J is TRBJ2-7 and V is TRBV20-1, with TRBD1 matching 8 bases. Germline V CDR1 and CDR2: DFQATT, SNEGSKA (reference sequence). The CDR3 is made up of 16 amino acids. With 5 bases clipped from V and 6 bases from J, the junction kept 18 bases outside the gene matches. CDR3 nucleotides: TGCAGTGCTTTTAACTGGGTTCCGGGACAGGTTTCCGAGCAGTACTTC. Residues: CSAFNWVPGQVSEQYF.

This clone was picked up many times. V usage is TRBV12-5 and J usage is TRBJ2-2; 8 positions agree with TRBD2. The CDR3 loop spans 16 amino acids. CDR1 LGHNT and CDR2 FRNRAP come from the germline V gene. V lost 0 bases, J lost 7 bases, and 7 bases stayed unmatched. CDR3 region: CASGLVVTSDHGELFF. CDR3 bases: TGTGCTAGTGGTTTGGTGGTGACTAGCGATCACGGGGAGCTGTTTTTT.

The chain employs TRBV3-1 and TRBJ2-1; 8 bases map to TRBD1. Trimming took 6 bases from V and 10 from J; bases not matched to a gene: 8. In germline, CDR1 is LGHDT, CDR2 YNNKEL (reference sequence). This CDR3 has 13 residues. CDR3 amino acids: CASRSQGAGEQFF. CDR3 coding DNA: TGTGCCAGCAGATCCCAGGGGGCGGGGGAGCAGTTCTTC.

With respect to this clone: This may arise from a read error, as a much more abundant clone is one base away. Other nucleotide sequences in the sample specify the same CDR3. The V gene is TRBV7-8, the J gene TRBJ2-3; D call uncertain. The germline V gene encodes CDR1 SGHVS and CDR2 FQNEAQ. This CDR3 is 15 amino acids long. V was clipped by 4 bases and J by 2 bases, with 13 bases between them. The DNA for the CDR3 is TGTGCCAGCAGCTCAAAGAGGAGCTTCACAGATACGCAGTATTTT. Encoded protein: CASSSKRSFTDTQYF.

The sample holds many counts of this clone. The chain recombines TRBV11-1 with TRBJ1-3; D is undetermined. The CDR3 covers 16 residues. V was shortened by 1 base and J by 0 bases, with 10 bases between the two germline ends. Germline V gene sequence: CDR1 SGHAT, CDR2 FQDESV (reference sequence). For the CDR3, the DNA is TGTGCCAGCAGCTTAGGTACGGGGAGCTCTGGAAACACCATATATTTT. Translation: CASSLGTGSSGNTIYF.

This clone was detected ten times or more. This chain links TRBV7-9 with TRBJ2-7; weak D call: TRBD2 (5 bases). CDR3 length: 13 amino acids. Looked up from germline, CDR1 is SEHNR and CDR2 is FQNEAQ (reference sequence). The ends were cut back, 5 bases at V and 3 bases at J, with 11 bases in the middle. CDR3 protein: CASSPGNSYEQYV. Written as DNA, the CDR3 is TGTGCCAGCAGCCCCGGGAACAGCTACGAGCAGTACGTC.

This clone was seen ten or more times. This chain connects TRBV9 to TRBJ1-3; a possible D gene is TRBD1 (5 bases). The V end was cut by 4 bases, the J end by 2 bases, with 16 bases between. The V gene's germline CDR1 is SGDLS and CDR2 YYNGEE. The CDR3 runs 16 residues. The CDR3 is CASSMLYRSAGNTIYF. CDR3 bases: TGTGCCAGCAGCATGCTCTACAGGTCTGCTGGAAACACCATATATTTT.

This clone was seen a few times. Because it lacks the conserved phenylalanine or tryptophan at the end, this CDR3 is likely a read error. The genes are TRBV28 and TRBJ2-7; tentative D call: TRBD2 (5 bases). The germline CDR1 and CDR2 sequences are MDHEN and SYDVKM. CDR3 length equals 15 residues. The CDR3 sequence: CASSPIRRSSYDQYS. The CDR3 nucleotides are TGTGCCAGCAGTCCCATACGGAGGAGCTCCTACGATCAGTACTCC.

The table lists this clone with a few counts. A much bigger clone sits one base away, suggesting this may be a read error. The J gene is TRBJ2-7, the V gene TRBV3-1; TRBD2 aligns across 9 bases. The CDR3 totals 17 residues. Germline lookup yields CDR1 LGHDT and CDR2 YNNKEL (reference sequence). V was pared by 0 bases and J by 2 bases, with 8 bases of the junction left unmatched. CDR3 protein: CASSQDLTLAGAYEQYF. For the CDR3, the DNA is TGTGCCAGCAGCCAAGATCTTACTTTAGCGGGAGCCTACGAGCAGTACTTC.

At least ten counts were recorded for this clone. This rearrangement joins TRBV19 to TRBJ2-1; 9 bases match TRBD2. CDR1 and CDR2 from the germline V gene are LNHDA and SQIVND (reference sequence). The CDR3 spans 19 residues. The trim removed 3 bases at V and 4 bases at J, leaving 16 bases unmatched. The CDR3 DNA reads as TGTGCCAGTAGTATTCTGTCGTCGGAGGGTCTAGCGGGGTACAATGAGCAGTTCTTC. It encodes CASSILSSEGLAGYNEQFF. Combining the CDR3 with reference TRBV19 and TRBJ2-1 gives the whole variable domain DGGITQSPKYLFRKEGQNVTLSCEQNLNHDAMYWYRQDPGQGLRLIYYSQIVNDFQKGDIAEGYSVSREKKESFPLTVTSAQKNPTAFYLCASSILSSEGLAGYNEQFFGPGTRLTVL.

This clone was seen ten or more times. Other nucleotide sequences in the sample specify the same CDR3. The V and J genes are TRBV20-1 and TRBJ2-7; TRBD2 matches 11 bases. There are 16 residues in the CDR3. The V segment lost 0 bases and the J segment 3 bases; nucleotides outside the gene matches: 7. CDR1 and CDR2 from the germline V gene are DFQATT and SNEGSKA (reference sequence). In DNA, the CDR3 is TGCAGTGCTAGAGATAGCGGGGGGGGTAAGATCTACGAGCAGTACTTC. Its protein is CSARDSGGGKIYEQYF.

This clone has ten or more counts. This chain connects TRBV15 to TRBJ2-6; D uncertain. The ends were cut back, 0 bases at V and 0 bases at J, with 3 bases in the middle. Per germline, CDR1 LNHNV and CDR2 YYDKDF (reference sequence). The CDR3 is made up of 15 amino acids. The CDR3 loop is CATSRDNSGANVLTF. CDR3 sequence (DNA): TGTGCCACCAGCAGAGACAACTCTGGGGCCAACGTCCTGACTTTC.

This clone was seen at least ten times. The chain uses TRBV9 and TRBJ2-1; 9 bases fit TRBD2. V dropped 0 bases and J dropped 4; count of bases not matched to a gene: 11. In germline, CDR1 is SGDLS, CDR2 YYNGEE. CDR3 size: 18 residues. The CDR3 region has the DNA TGTGCCAGCAGCGTAGAGGCGACTAGCGGTCGTCTATACAATGAGCAGTTCTTC. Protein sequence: CASSVEATSGRLYNEQFF.

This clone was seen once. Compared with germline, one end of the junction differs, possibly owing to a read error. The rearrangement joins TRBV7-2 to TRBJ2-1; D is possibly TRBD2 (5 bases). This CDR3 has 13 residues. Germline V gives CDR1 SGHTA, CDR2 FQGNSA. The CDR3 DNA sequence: TGTGCCAGCATCTTAGCGCTAGTGGGAGTGCAGTTCTTC. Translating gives CASILALVGVQFF.

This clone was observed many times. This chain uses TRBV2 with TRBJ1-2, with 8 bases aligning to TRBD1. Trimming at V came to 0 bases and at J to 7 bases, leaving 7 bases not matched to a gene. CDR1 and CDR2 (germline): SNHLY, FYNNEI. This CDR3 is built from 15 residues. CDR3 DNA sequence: TGTGCCAGCAGTGAAGCCCGGACAGGGATTGGTGGCTACACCTTC. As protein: CASSEARTGIGGYTF.

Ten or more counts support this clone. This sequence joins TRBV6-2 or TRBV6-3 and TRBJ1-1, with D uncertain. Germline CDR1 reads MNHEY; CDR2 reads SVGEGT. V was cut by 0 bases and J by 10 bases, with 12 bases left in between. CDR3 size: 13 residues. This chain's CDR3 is CASSYSDGAPAFF. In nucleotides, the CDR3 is TGTGCCAGCAGTTACTCGGACGGCGCCCCAGCTTTCTTT.

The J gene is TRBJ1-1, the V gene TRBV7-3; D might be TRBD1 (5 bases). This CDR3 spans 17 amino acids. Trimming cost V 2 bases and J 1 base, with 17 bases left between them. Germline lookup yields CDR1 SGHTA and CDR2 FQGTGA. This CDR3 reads CASSLQGQDPWNTEAFF. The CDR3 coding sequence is TGTGCCAGCAGCTTACAGGGTCAGGATCCATGGAACACTGAAGCTTTCTTT.

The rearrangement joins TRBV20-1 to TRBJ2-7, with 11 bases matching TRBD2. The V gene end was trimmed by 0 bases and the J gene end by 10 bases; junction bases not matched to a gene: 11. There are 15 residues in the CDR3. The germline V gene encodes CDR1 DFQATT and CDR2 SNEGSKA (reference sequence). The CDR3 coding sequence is TGCAGTGCTAGAGATCCCGGGACTAGCGGCTATGATCAGTACTTC. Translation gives CSARDPGTSGYDQYF.

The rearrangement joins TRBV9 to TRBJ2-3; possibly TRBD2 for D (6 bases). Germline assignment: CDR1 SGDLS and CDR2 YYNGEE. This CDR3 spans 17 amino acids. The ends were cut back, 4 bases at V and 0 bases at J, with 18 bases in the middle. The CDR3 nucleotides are TGTGCCAGCAGCCCTTGCACTAGCTGGGCTAGCACAGATACGCAGTATTTT. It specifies CASSPCTSWASTDTQYF.

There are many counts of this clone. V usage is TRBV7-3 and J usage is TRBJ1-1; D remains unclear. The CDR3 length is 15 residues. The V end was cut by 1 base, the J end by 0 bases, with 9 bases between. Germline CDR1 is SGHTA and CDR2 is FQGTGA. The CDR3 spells CASSLKEIMNTEAFF. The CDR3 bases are TGTGCCAGCAGCTTAAAAGAGATAATGAACACTGAAGCTTTCTTT.